This T cell receptor (beta chain) appears in the sequencing data of a study of regulatory T cells in long-lasting Graves disease. The table lists this clonotype with many counts. Time point: newly diagnosed GD, antithyroid drugs for less than 3 months. The TCR library was made from RNA extracted from PBMCs. EDTA tubes received 7.5 to 9 milliliters of collected peripheral blood. Building the TCR beta libraries relied on iRepertoire HTBI primers, and CDR3 regions underwent Arm-PCR. MiXCR, applied by TCRdb to the multiplex PCR reads, yields one record per CDR3 protein. The sample carries roughly 250,000 distinct CDR3 sequences, 15% to 20% recorded once. V dropped 0 bases and J dropped 7 bases, with 15 bases sitting between them. The CDR3 sequence is 15 residues long. Germline V CDR1 and CDR2: SEHNR, FQNEAQ (reference sequence). In addition, the sample was reused for a study of T cells in Graves' hyperthyroidism and ophthalmopathy.

The TCR was taken from a woman aged 25 to 39 with Graves disease. V is TRBV7-9 and J is TRBJ1-2; no definite D call. Here the sequenced sample was peripheral blood mononuclear cells (PBMCs), taken at new diagnosis, from a patient treated with antithyroid drugs. The CDR3 region is CASSLATQIPAGYTF. The DNA for the CDR3 is TGTGCCAGCAGCTTAGCGACCCAGATACCAGCTGGCTACACCTTC.